What follows is one T cell receptor beta chain and its context. Its antigen is unidentified. The assay was immunoSEQ multiplex PCR, and TCRdb's table has in-frame clones only and misses some. Counted here are 35,000 to 40,000 clones, 88% occurring once; the ten biggest clones make up approximately 8.1%. Germline V gene lookup returns CDR1 MNHNS and CDR2 SASEGT. V shed 10 bases and J 5 bases; nucleotides not matched to a gene: 12. The CDR3 has 14 residues. Every patient was affected by relapse after autologous stem cell transplantation, while exposure to brentuximab vedotin was not uniform. The sample is drawn from a study of PD-1 blockade in classical Hodgkin lymphoma. Overall study: Patients were given intravenous nivolumab, 3 mg/kg, every 2 weeks. Study conclusions and caveats: Only CD4+ TCR diversity, not CD8+, had risen significantly by C4D1. Some patients started nivolumab under 1 year after ASCT, and they were excluded.

The material sequenced was peripheral blood mononuclear cells (PBMCs), taken before the second cycle of nivolumab. The clonotype originates from a human donor with classical Hodgkin lymphoma. The chain carries TRBV6-1 and TRBJ1-1; TRBD1 matches 8 bases. The CDR3 nucleotides are TGTGCCAACCGAGCGGACAGGGCTTATACTGAAGCTTTCTTT. Translated: CANRADRAYTEAFF.